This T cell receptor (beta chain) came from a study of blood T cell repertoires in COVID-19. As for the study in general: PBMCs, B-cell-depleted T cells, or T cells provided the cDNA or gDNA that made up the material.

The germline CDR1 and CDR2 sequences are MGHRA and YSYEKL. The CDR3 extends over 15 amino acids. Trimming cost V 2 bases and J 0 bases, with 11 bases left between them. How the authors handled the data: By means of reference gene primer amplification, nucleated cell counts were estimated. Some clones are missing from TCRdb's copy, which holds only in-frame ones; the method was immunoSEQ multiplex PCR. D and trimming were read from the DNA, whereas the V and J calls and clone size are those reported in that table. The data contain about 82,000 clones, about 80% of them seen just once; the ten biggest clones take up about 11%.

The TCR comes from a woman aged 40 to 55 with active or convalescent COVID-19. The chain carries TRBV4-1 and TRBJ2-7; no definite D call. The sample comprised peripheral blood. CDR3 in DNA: TGCGCCAGCAGCCAACCCACTCGGAGCTCCTACGAGCAGTACTTC. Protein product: CASSQPTRSSYEQYF.